This is a list of T cell receptor beta chains from one sample in a study of T cells in tuberculosis. Some clones are missing from TCRdb's copy, which holds only in-frame ones; the method was immunoSEQ multiplex PCR. The table has nearly 60,000 clones, approximately 88% seen once. Sequencing was carried out using CD1b-GMM tetramer-negative cells sorted from PBMCs. The source is an adult woman with latent tuberculosis. CDR3s include the opening cysteine and the closing phenylalanine or tryptophan.

CASSVSGGHNEQFF	14	TRBV9
CASSDSETGELFF	13	TRBV6-4
CSVGTSGGLSNTGELFF	17	TRBV29-1
CASSQDATGAGELFF	15	TRBV4-1
CASSSHRVYGYTF	13	TRBV28
CASSTGDSYEQYF	13	TRBV27
CATSREGGAVDTQYF	15	TRBV15
CASSFSRGGYTF	12	TRBV28
CASRSYADEQFF	12	TRBV28
CASSKYLSGVTYNEQFF	17	TRBV19
CASRTGALTAEAFF	14	TRBV2
CAWSSPQLAGLGEQYF	16	TRBV30
CASSQGTGSYGYTF	14	TRBV14